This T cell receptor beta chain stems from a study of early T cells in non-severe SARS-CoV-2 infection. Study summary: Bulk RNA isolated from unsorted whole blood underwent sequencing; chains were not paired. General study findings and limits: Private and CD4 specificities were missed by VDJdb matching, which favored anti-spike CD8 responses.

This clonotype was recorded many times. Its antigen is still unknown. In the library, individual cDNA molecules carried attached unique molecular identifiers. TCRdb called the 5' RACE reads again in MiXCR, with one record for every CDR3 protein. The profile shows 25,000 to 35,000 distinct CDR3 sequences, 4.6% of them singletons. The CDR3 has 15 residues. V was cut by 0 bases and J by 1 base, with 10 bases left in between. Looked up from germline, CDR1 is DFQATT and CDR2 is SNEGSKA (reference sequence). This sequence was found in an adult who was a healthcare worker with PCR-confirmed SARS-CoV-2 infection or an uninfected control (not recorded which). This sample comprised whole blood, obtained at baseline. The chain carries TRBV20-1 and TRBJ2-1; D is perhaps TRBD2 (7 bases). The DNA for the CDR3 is TGCAGTGCTAGAGATGGGGGGGCTTCCTACAATGAGCAGTTCTTC. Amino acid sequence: CSARDGGASYNEQFF.